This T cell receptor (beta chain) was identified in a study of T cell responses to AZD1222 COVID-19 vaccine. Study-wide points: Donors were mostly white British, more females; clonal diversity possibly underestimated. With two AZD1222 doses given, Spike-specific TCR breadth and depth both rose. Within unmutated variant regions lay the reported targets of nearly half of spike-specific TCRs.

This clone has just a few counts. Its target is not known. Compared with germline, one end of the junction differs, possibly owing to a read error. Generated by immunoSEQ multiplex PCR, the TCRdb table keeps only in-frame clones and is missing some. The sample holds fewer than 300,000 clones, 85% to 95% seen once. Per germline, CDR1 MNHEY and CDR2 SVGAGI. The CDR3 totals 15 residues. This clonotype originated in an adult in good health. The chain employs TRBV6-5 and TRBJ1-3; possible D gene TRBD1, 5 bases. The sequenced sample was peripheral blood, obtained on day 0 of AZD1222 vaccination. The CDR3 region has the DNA TGTGCCAGCAGTGACTCAGGGTTGCCTGGAAACACCATATATTTT. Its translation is CASSDSGLPGNTIYF.